The clone carrying this T cell receptor (beta chain) was seen at least ten times. The antigen is undetermined. TCRdb re-derived calls from the 5' RACE reads in MiXCR, one entry per CDR3 protein. The data show around 130,000 distinct CDR3 sequences, around 8.5% seen once. The data belong to a study of CD8 T cells in ankylosing spondylitis. The CDR3 is 13 amino acids. The ends were cut back, 4 bases at V and 3 bases at J, with 7 bases in the middle. From germline, CDR1 is SGHKS and CDR2 YYEKEE (reference sequence). General observations from the study: Ankylosing spondylitis blood seemed to carry a telltale TCR beta motif made of roughly 8 highly homologous variants.

The origin of this receptor is a male donor with ankylosing spondylitis or in good health (not recorded which). Sequencing used blood, either unsorted or a sorted T cell fraction (not recorded which). The genes are TRBV5-5 and TRBJ2-2, with D hard to call. CDR3 protein: CASSLLYTGELFF. In nucleotides, the CDR3 is TGTGCCAGCAGCCTTCTATACACCGGGGAGCTGTTTTTT.